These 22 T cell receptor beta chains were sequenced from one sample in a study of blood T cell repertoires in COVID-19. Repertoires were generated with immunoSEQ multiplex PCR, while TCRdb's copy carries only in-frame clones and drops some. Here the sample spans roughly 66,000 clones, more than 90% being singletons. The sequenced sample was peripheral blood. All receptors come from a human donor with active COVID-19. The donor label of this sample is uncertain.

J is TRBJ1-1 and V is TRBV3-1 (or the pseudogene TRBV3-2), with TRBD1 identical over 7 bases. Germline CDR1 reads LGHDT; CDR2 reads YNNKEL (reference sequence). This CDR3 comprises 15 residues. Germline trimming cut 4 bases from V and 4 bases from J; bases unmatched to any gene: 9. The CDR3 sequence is CASSPGTDRGTEAFF. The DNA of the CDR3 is TGTGCCAGCAGCCCAGGGACAGATCGTGGCACTGAAGCTTTCTTT.

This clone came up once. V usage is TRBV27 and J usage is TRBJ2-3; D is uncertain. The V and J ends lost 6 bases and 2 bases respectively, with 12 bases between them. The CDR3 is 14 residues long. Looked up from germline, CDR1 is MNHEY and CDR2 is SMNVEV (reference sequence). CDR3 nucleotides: TGTGCCAGCAGCATAGCCGGTGACACAGATACGCAGTATTTT. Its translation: CASSIAGDTDTQYF.

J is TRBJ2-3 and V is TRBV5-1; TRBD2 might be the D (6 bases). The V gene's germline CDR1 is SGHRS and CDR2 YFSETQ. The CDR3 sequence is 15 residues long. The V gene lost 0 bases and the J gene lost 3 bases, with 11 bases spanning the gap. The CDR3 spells CASSLAGSRTDTQYF. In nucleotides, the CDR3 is TGCGCCAGCAGCTTGGCCGGGAGTCGTACAGATACGCAGTATTTT.

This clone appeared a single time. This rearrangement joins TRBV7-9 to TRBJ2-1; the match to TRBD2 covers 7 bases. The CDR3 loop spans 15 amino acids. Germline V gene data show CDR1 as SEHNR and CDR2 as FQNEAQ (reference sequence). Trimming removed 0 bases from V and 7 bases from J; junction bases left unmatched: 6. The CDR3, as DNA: TGTGCCAGCAGCTTAGCGGGAGGGCTCGGGAATGAGCAGTTCTTC. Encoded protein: CASSLAGGLGNEQFF.

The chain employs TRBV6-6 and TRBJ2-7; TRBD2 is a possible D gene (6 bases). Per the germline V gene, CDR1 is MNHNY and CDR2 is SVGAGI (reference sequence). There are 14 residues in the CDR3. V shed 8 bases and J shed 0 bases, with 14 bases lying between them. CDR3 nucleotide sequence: TGTGCCAGCGGGGGGACGGTGAGCTCCTACGAGCAGTACTTC. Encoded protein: CASGGTVSSYEQYF.

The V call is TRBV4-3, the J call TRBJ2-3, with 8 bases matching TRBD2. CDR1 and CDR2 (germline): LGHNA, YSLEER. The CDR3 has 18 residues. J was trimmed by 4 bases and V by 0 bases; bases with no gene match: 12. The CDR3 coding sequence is TGCGCCAGCAGCCAAGATCTGAGAAGAAGCGGGAGTGCAGATACGCAGTATTTT. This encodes CASSQDLRRSGSADTQYF.

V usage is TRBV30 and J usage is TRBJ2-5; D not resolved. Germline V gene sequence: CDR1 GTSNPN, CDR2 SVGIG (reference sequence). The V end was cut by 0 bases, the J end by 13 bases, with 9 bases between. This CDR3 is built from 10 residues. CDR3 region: CAWSVGRLYF. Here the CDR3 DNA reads TGTGCCTGGAGTGTGGGCAGGTTGTACTTC.

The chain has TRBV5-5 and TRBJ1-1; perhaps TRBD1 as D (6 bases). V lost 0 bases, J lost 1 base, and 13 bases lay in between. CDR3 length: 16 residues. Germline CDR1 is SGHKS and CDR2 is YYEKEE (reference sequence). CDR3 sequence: CASSLDVWGRNTEAFF. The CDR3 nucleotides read TGTGCCAGCAGCTTGGATGTCTGGGGGCGGAACACTGAAGCTTTCTTT.

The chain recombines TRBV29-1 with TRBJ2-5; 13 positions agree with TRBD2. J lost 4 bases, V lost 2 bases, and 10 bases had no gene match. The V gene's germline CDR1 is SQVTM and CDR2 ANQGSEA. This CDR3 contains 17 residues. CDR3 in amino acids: CSVESPGLAGALETQYF. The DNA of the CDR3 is TGCAGCGTTGAATCCCCTGGACTAGCGGGAGCATTAGAGACCCAGTACTTC.

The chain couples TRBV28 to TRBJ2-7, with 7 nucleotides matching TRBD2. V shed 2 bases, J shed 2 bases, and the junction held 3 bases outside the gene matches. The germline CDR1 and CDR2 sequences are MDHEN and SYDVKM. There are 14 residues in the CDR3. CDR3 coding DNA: TGTGCCAGCAGTTTAGCGGGAGATCCCTACGAGCAGTACTTC. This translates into CASSLAGDPYEQYF.

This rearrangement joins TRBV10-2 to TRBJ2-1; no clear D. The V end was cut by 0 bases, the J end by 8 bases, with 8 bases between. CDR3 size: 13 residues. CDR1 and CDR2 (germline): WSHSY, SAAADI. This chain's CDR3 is CASSESSVHEQFF. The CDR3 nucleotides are TGCGCCAGCAGTGAGTCAAGCGTTCATGAGCAGTTCTTC.

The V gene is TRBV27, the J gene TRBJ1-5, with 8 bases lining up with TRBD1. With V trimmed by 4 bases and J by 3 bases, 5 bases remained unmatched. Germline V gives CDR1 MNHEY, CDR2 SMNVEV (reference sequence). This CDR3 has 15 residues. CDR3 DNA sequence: TGTGCCAGCAGTTCTCAGACAGGGGCCAATCAGCCCCAGCATTTT. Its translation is CASSSQTGANQPQHF.

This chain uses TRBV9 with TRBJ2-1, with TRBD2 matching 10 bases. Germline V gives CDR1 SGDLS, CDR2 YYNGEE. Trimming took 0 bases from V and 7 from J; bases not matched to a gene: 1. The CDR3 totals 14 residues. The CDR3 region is CASSVGAGGNEQFF. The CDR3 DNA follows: TGTGCCAGCAGCGTAGGAGCGGGAGGGAATGAGCAGTTCTTC.

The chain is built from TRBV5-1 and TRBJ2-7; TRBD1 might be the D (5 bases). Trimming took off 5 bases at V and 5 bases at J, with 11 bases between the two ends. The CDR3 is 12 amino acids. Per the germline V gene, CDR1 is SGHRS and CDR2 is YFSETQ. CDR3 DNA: TGCGCCAGCAGTCAGGGAATGGACGAGCAGTACTTC. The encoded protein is CASSQGMDEQYF.

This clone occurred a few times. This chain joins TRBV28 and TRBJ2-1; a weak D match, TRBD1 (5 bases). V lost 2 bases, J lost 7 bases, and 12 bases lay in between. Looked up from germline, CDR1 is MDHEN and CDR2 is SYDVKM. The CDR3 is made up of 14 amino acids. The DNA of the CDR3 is TGTGCCAGCAGTTTACTATTCAGGGAAAATGAGCAGTTCTTC. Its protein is CASSLLFRENEQFF. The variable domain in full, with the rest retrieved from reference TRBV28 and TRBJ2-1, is DVKVTQSSRYLVKRTGEKVFLECVQDMDHENMFWYRQDPGLGLRLIYFSYDVKMKEKGDIPEGYSVSREKKERFSLILESASTNQTSMYLCASSLLFRENEQFFGPGTRLTVL.

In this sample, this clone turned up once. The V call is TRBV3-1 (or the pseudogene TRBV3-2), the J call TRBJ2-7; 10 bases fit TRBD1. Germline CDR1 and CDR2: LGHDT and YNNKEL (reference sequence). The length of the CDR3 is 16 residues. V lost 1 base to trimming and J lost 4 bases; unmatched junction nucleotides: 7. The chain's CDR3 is CASSQGLRDRGYEQYF. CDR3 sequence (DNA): TGTGCCAGCAGCCAAGGCCTAAGGGACAGGGGATACGAGCAGTACTTC.

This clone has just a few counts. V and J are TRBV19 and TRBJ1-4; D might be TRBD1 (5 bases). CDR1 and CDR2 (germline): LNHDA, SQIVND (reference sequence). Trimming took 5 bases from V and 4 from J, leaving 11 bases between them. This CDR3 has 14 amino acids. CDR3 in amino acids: CASSPGGNNEKLFF. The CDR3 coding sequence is TGTGCCAGTAGTCCCGGGGGTAATAATGAAAAACTGTTTTTT.

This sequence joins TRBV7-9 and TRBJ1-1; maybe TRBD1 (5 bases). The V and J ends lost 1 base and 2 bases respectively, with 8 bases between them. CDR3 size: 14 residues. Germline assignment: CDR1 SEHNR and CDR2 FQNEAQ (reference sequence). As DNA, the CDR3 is TGTGCCAGCAGCTTAGGGACATCAAACACTGAAGCTTTCTTT. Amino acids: CASSLGTSNTEAFF. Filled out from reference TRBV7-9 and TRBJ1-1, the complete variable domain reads DTGVSQNPRHKITKRGQNVTFRCDPISEHNRLYWYRQTLGQGPEFLTYFQNEAQLEKSRLLSDRFSAERPKGSFSTLEIQRTEQGDSAMYLCASSLGTSNTEAFFGQGTRLTVV.

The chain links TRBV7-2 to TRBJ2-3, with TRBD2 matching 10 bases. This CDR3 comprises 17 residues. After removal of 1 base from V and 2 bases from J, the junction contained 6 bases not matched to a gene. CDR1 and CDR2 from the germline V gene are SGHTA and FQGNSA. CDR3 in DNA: TGTGCCAGCAGCTTAGGGCTACTAGCGGGGTACACAGATACGCAGTATTTT. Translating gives CASSLGLLAGYTDTQYF.

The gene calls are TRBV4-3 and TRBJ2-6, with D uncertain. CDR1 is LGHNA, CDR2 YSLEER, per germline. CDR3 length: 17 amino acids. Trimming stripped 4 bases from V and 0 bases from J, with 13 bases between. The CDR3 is CASSPETDASGANVLTF. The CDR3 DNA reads TGCGCCAGCAGCCCCGAGACTGATGCCTCTGGGGCCAACGTCCTGACTTTC.

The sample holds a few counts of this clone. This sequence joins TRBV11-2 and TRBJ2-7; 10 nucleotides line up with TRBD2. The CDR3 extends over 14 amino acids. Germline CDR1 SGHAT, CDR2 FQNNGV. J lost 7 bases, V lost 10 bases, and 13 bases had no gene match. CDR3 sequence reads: CATDPGLASVEQYF. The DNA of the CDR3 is TGTGCCACGGACCCGGGACTAGCGTCGGTAGAGCAGTACTTC.

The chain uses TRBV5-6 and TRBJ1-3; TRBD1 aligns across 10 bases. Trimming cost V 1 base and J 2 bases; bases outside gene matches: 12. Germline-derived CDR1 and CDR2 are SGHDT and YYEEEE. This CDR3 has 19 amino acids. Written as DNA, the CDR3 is TGTGCCAGCAGCTTGTCTGAAGCGGGGGGACAGGGGACTGGAAACACCATATATTTT. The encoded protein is CASSLSEAGGQGTGNTIYF.